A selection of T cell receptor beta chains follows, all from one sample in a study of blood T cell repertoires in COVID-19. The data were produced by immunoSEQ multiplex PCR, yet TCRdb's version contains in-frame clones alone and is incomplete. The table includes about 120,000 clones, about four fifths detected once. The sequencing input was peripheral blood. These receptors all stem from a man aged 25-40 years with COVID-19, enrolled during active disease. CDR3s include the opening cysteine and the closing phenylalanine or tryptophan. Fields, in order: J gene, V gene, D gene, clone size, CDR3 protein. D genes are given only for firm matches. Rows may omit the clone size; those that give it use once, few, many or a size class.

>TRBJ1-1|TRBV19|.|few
CASSGGTNTEAFF
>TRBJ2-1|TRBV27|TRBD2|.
CASRSVAGGEGKSYNEQFF
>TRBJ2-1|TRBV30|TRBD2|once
CAWMLAGVASYNEQFF
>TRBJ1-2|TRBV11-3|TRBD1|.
CASSLEGTGNFNYGYTF
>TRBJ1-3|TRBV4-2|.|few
CASSQVGEDTIYF
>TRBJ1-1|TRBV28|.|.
CASSLQAPNTEAFF
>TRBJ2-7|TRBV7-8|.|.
CASSLGRRSYEQYF
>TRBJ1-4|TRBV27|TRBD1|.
CASSPTGANEKLFF
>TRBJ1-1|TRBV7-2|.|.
CASSLGAGQGTEAFF
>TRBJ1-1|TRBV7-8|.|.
CASSLGRAEAFF
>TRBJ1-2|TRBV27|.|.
CASSPTGFYGYTF
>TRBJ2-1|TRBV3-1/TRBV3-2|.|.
CASSQEPGSYNEQFF
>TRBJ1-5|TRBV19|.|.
CASSGNSNQPQHF
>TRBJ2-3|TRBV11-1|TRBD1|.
CASSVGQGDTDTQYF
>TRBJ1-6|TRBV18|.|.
CASSPRGSPLHF
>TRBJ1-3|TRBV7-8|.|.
CASSPRDYTGNTIYF
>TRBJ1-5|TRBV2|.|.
CASSKQGPQPQHF
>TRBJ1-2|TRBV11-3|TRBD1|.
CASSLRDRGDYGYTF
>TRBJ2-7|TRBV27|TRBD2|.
CASSLTGRAAYEQYF
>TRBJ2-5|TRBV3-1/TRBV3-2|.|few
CASSSPEEGWQETQYF
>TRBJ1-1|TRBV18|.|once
CASSPADRNTEAFF
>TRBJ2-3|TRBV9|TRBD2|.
CASSAGGGAGDTQYF
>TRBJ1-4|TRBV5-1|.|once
CASSLMRGQEKEKLFF
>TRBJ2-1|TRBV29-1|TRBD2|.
CSVDSTGGGEQFF
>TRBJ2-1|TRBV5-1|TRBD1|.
CASSWTGQGDNEQFF
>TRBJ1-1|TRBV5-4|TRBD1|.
CASSSTRQGNTEAFF
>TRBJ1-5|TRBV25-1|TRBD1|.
CASTQGSNQPQHF
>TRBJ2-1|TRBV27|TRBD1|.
CASSPQPTGGRVDEQFF
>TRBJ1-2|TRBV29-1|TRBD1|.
CSVVRTGNYGYTF
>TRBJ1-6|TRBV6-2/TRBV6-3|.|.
CASSYLGDGSPLHF
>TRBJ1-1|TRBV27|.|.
CASSPSGGINTEAFF
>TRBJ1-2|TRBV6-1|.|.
CASSDGRNYGYTF
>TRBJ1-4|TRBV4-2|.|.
CASSQLGKLFF
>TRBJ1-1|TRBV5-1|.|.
CASSWAGNTEAFF
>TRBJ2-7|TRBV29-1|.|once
CSVGTASSYEQYF
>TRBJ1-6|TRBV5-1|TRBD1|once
CASSLVSAGGSPLHF
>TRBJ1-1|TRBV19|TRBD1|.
CASTYQGARNTEAFF
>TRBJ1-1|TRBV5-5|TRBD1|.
CASSRREAGQGWRGRF
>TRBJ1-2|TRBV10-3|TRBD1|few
CAIRGQGAVYGYTF
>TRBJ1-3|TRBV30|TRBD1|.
CAWRETGARNTIYF
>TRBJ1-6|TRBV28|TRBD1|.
CASSAGTGDSPLHF
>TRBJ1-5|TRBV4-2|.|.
CASSQDRGGLGQPQHF
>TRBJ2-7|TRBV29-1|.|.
CSVRDTFYEQYF